Given below is one T cell receptor beta chain in context. Its antigen remains unknown. Unstimulated PBMCs were sorted into CD3+CD4+ and CD3+CD8+ populations. Generated by immunoSEQ multiplex PCR, the TCRdb table keeps only in-frame clones and is missing some. This sample carries approximately 75,000 clones, about four fifths of them seen once, and the ten largest clones take 0.79%. The data belong to a study of T cell clones after liver transplantation. About the study: Post-transplant blood was tracked for graft-donor-reactive T cell clones identified in a pre-transplant mixed lymphocyte reaction. Patients counted as tolerant after at least one year off all immunosuppression, enzymes not exceeding twice normal. Study-level findings and limits: A significant post-transplant drop in circulating graft-donor-reactive CD4 TCRbeta sequences occurred in most of the 8 subjects.

V was trimmed by 2 bases and J by 2 bases, leaving 13 bases between them. The CDR3 is 15 amino acids. In germline, CDR1 is GTSNPN, CDR2 SVGIG (reference sequence). This TCR derives from a human patient who received a liver transplant. T cells may partly derive from the graft donor. The chain is built from TRBV30 and TRBJ1-5; TRBD1 might be the D (5 bases). This sample comprised CD4+ T cells from blood, obtained 12 months after liver transplant. Here the CDR3 reads CAWSSGGGGNQPQHF. CDR3 DNA sequence: TGTGCCTGGAGTTCAGGCGGAGGGGGCAATCAGCCCCAGCATTTT.